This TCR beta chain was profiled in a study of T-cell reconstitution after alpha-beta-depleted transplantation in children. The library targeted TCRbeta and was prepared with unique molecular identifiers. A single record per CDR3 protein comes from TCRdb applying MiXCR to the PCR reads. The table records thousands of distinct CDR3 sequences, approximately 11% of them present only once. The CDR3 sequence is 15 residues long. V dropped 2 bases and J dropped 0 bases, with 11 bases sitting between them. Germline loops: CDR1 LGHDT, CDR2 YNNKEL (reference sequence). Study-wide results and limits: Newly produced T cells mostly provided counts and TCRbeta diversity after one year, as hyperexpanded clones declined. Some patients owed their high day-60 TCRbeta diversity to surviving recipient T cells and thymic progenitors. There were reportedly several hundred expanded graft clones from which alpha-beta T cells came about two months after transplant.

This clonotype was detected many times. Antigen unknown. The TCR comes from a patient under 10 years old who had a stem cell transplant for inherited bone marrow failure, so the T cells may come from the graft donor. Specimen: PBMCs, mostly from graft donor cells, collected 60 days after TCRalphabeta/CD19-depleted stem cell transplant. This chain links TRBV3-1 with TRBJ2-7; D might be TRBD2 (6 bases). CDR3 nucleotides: TGTGCCAGCAGCCAACAGTGGGGGGACTCCTACGAGCAGTACTTC. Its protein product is CASSQQWGDSYEQYF.